Shown below are 5 T cell receptor beta chains from a single sample sequenced in a study of blood T cells in healthy people across ages. Combining a sample-barcoded 5' primer with a J-beta primer mix, a second PCR ran for roughly 7 to 12 cycles. TCRdb re-called the 5' RACE reads through MiXCR, storing one row per CDR3 protein. The sample has 790,000 or so distinct CDR3 sequences; roughly 50% are singletons. Sequencing input: blood. Receptors originate from a man aged 35-49 years in good health.

This chain links TRBV20-1 with TRBJ2-1; 7 bases are a match to TRBD2. The CDR3 has 14 residues. The ends lost 5 bases at V and 4 bases at J; junction bases unmatched: 8. Germline V lookup: CDR1 DFQATT, CDR2 SNEGSKA (reference sequence). CDR3 amino acids: CSAGDYGAYNEQFF. The DNA for the CDR3 is TGCAGTGCTGGGGACTACGGAGCGTACAATGAGCAGTTCTTC.

The V call is TRBV6-5, the J call TRBJ1-6; TRBD1 is a possible D gene (6 bases). The length of the CDR3 is 14 residues. The V gene's germline CDR1 is MNHEY and CDR2 SVGAGI. V lost 6 bases and J 4 bases, leaving 10 bases between the germline ends. CDR3 in amino acids: CASRVGQYNSPLHF. CDR3 nucleotide sequence: TGTGCCAGCAGAGTGGGACAATATAATTCACCCCTCCACTTT.

The chain employs TRBV29-1 and TRBJ2-3, with D perhaps TRBD1 (5 bases). The CDR3 spans 13 residues. V was shortened by 4 bases and J by 2 bases, with 10 bases between the two germline ends. Germline V lookup: CDR1 SQVTM, CDR2 ANQGSEA. The CDR3, as DNA: TGCAGCGTTGGGGGCAGCTACACAGATACGCAGTATTTT. Amino acid sequence: CSVGGSYTDTQYF.

The gene calls are TRBV4-1 and TRBJ2-7; no reliable D call. Germline CDR1 and CDR2: MGHRA and YSYEKL. V gave up 1 base and J gave up 4 bases, with 11 bases separating them. This CDR3 comprises 14 residues. The CDR3 loop reads CASSQVYPEYEQYF. CDR3 DNA: TGCGCCAGCAGCCAAGTATATCCGGAATACGAGCAGTACTTC.

The rearrangement links TRBV7-9 to TRBJ1-4; D is unresolved. This CDR3 comprises 16 residues. The V gene lost 1 base and the J gene lost 0 bases, with 9 bases spanning the gap. Germline lookup yields CDR1 SEHNR and CDR2 FQNEAQ (reference sequence). The CDR3 DNA follows: TGTGCCAGCAGCTTAGACAGCCCTGCAACTAATGAAAAACTGTTTTTT. Amino acids: CASSLDSPATNEKLFF.